Below, 22 T cell receptor beta chains from the same sample are listed, as sequenced in a study of response to subunit inactivated influenza vaccine. TCRdb recomputed calls from the RT-PCR reads with MiXCR, one row per CDR3 protein. This table holds around 250,000 distinct CDR3 sequences, roughly an eighth found once. The material sequenced was non-naive T cells sorted from PBMCs, taken 14 days before vaccination. The receptors derive from a man aged 45-65 years who received an inactivated influenza vaccine.

This clonotype was seen only a few times. The chain has TRBV28 and TRBJ2-3; D possibly corresponds to TRBD1 (6 bases). V lost 5 bases, J lost 1 base, and 13 bases lay in between. The CDR3 is 15 amino acids. Germline V gene lookup returns CDR1 MDHEN and CDR2 SYDVKM. This chain's CDR3 is CASSITGSGTDTQYF. The CDR3 DNA sequence: TGTGCCAGCAGTATCACAGGGTCTGGCACAGATACGCAGTATTTT. Full variable domain (missing parts from reference TRBV28 and TRBJ2-3): DVKVTQSSRYLVKRTGEKVFLECVQDMDHENMFWYRQDPGLGLRLIYFSYDVKMKEKGDIPEGYSVSREKKERFSLILESASTNQTSMYLCASSITGSGTDTQYFGPGTRLTVL.

The DNA for the CDR3 is TGTGCCAGCACCCGACTCAGGGTTGTGGGAGAGACCCAGTACTTC. It translates to CASTRLRVVGETQYF. The chain combines TRBV7-2 with TRBJ2-5; possibly TRBD1 for D (5 bases). CDR3 length: 15 residues. Germline V gene lookup returns CDR1 SGHTA and CDR2 FQGNSA. V was pared by 7 bases and J by 4 bases, with 19 bases between.

The sample holds a few counts of this clonotype. The chain employs TRBV7-6 and TRBJ1-5, with D possibly being TRBD1 (5 bases). There are 13 residues in the CDR3. The germline V gene has CDR1 SGHVS and CDR2 FNYEAQ. V was clipped by 5 bases and J by 3 bases, with 8 bases between them. CDR3: CASSPDINQPQHF. CDR3 bases: TGTGCCAGCAGCCCGGACATCAATCAGCCCCAGCATTTT.

This rearrangement joins TRBV7-6 to TRBJ2-7; TRBD1 might be the D (5 bases). Germline-derived CDR1 and CDR2 are SGHVS and FNYEAQ. The CDR3 length is 15 residues. The V and J ends lost 5 bases and 1 base respectively, with 15 bases between them. The CDR3 DNA follows: TGTGCCAGCAGCCAGTATTCAAGGGGTTCCTACGAGCAGTACTTC. It is translated as CASSQYSRGSYEQYF.

V is TRBV9 and J is TRBJ2-1; D may be TRBD1 (6 bases). V was trimmed by 4 bases and J by 10 bases, leaving 15 bases between them. CDR3 length equals 13 residues. Germline values: CDR1 SGDLS, CDR2 YYNGEE. CDR3 sequence reads: CASSSSFQGEQFF. The CDR3 nucleotides are TGTGCCAGCAGCTCCAGCTTCCAGGGGGAGCAGTTCTTC.

At least ten counts were recorded for this clonotype. The gene calls are TRBV20-1 and TRBJ1-1; 7 positions match TRBD1. The CDR3 has 11 residues. V dropped 6 bases and J dropped 9; count of bases not matched to a gene: 7. Looked up from germline, CDR1 is DFQATT and CDR2 is SNEGSKA (reference sequence). Here the CDR3 reads CSAATGSQAFF. CDR3 DNA sequence: TGCAGTGCCGCGACAGGGTCCCAAGCTTTCTTT.

Concerning this clonotype itself: A read error is possible here, since a much larger clone lies one base away. The chain recombines TRBV7-6 with TRBJ2-1; 8 bases map to TRBD2. Looked up from germline, CDR1 is SGHVS and CDR2 is FNYEAQ. V was clipped by 6 bases and J by 4 bases; unmatched bases: 8. The CDR3 covers 15 residues. As DNA, the CDR3 is TGTGCCAGCAGGAAAGTCGGGGGGGCTTACAATGAGCAGTTCTTC. Its translation: CASRKVGGAYNEQFF. Together with reference TRBV7-6 and TRBJ2-1, the CDR3 gives the full variable domain: GAGVSQSPRYKVTKRGQDVALRCDPISGHVSLYWYRQALGQGPEFLTYFNYEAQQDKSGLPNDRFSAERPEGSISTLTIQRTEQRDSAMYRCASRKVGGAYNEQFFGPGTRLTVL.

The chain has TRBV5-1 and TRBJ1-4; TRBD1 matches at 9 bases. Germline V gene data show CDR1 as SGHRS and CDR2 as YFSETQ. The CDR3 has 15 residues. Unmatched junction bases numbered 9, after V lost 4 bases and J lost 8 bases. The CDR3 bases are TGCGCCAGCAGCCGAGGGGGACAGGGAAGAGAAAAACTGTTTTTT. Protein sequence: CASSRGGQGREKLFF.

V and J are TRBV7-3 and TRBJ2-2; D unresolved. The V end was cut by 3 bases, the J end by 0 bases, with 8 bases between. Germline values: CDR1 SGHTA, CDR2 FQGTGA. The CDR3 has 15 amino acids. The CDR3 DNA follows: TGTGCCAGCAGCTTGGGGTACGCGAACACCGGGGAGCTGTTTTTT. Its protein product is CASSLGYANTGELFF.

V usage is TRBV30 and J usage is TRBJ2-3; D gene unclear. The CDR3 length is 15 residues. V was cut by 0 bases and J by 1 base, with 11 bases left in between. The germline gives CDR1 GTSNPN, CDR2 SVGIG (reference sequence). The CDR3 is CAWSVLPTRTDTQYF. The CDR3 coding sequence is TGTGCCTGGAGTGTCCTCCCGACCCGCACAGATACGCAGTATTTT. Full variable domain (remainder filled in from reference TRBV30 and TRBJ2-3): SQTIHQWPATLVQPVGSPLSLECTVEGTSNPNLYWYRQAAGRGLQLLFYSVGIGQISSEVPQNLSASRPQDRQFILSSKKLLLSDSGFYLCAWSVLPTRTDTQYFGPGTRLTVL.

This clonotype was counted only a few times. The V and J genes are TRBV6-2 or TRBV6-3 and TRBJ1-1; D is possibly TRBD1 (5 bases). This CDR3 is built from 15 residues. Trimming left V 5 bases short and J 1 base short, with 14 bases between. Germline CDR1 is MNHEY and CDR2 is SVGEGT. The CDR3 spells CASSGDWGKNTEAFF. DNA of the CDR3: TGTGCCAGCAGTGGGGATTGGGGGAAGAACACTGAAGCTTTCTTT.

The V gene is TRBV7-3, the J gene TRBJ2-2, with D possibly being TRBD2 (6 bases). In germline, CDR1 is SGHTA, CDR2 FQGTGA. Trimming pared 5 bases from V and 6 bases from J, leaving 10 bases between. This CDR3 contains 13 residues. CDR3 in amino acids: CASSDSGAGELFF. The CDR3 DNA reads TGTGCCAGCAGCGATAGCGGCGCCGGGGAGCTGTTTTTT.

This rearrangement joins TRBV20-1 to TRBJ2-1, with 10 bases fitting TRBD2. This CDR3 region has 18 residues. CDR1 is DFQATT and CDR2 is SNEGSKA in the germline V gene (reference sequence). The trim removed 0 bases at V and 5 bases at J, leaving 13 bases unmatched. The CDR3 DNA reads as TGCAGTGCTAGAGATTGGTCAGCTAGCGGGAGTATCCACAATGAGCAGTTCTTC. It yields the protein CSARDWSASGSIHNEQFF.

This clonotype was seen many times. The chain links TRBV12-5 to TRBJ2-1, with TRBD2 matching over 8 bases. Germline V gives CDR1 LGHNT, CDR2 FRNRAP. The CDR3 is made up of 13 amino acids. The V segment lost 5 bases and the J segment 9 bases; nucleotides outside the gene matches: 6. Here the CDR3 reads CASGGSGSGEQFF. CDR3 in DNA: TGTGCTAGTGGTGGGAGCGGGAGTGGTGAGCAGTTCTTC.

This clonotype was picked up many times. The rearrangement joins TRBV15 to TRBJ2-3; 10 nucleotides line up with TRBD2. Germline V CDR1 and CDR2: LNHNV, YYDKDF (reference sequence). The ends lost 1 base at V and 0 bases at J; junction bases unmatched: 4. This CDR3 spans 17 amino acids. In DNA form, the CDR3 reads TGTGCCACCAGCAGAGGGGGACTAGCGCCTAGCACAGATACGCAGTATTTT. Amino acids: CATSRGGLAPSTDTQYF. Full variable domain (outside the CDR3, taken from reference TRBV15 and TRBJ2-3): DAMVIQNPRYQVTQFGKPVTLSCSQTLNHNVMYWYQQKSSQAPKLLFHYYDKDFNNEADTPDNFQSRRPNTSFCFLDIRSPGLGDTAMYLCATSRGGLAPSTDTQYFGPGTRLTVL.

This clonotype was recorded at least ten times. The chain is built from TRBV12-3 or TRBV12-4 and TRBJ2-5; D perhaps matches TRBD1 (5 bases). The V end was cut by 3 bases, the J end by 2 bases, with 13 bases between. The CDR3 has 15 residues. The CDR3 sequence: CASSFGWGDQETQYF. Here the CDR3 DNA reads TGTGCCAGCAGTTTTGGATGGGGCGATCAAGAGACCCAGTACTTC.

This clonotype has ten or more counts. V is TRBV5-4 and J is TRBJ2-3; D gene unclear. Trimming removed 4 bases from V and 2 bases from J, with 8 bases in between. The length of the CDR3 is 13 residues. Per germline, CDR1 SGHNT and CDR2 YYREEE (reference sequence). The CDR3 sequence is CASSPAYTDTQYF. For the CDR3, the DNA is TGTGCCAGCAGCCCGGCTTACACAGATACGCAGTATTTT.

This clonotype was recorded only once. The V call is TRBV4-2, the J call TRBJ1-1; D is possibly TRBD1 (5 bases). CDR3 length equals 15 residues. Germline lookup yields CDR1 LGHNA and CDR2 YNFKEQ. With 0 bases removed from V and 10 bases from J, the gap between germline ends came to 18 bases. The DNA for the CDR3 is TGTGCCAGCAGCCAAGATAAAGACAGAACCTTTCCAGCTTTCTTT. Amino acids: CASSQDKDRTFPAFF.

This clonotype was observed a few times. V usage is TRBV30 and J usage is TRBJ2-5, with no clear D. The V gene lost 7 bases and the J gene lost 5 bases, with 8 bases spanning the gap. This CDR3 is built from 10 residues. Germline V lookup: CDR1 GTSNPN, CDR2 SVGIG (reference sequence). DNA of the CDR3: TGTGCCTCAAAATGGGAGACCCAGTACTTC. Its translation is CASKWETQYF.

This clonotype was detected many times. The V gene is TRBV5-1, the J gene TRBJ2-3; 11 positions agree with TRBD1. The CDR3 totals 16 residues. The V and J ends lost 4 bases and 4 bases, in that order; junction bases with no gene match: 8. Per the germline V gene, CDR1 is SGHRS and CDR2 is YFSETQ. CDR3 sequence: CASSQLDRGQSDTQYF. CDR3 nucleotide sequence: TGCGCCAGCAGCCAGCTGGACAGGGGGCAATCAGATACGCAGTATTTT.

This clonotype was recorded at least ten times. CDR3 coding DNA: TGTGCCAGCAGCCGGGACAGGGGATATGGCTACACCTTC. Encoded protein: CASSRDRGYGYTF. The chain combines TRBV7-9 with TRBJ1-2; TRBD1 aligns across 10 bases. This CDR3 has 13 amino acids. Unmatched junction bases numbered 2, after V lost 5 bases and J lost 5 bases. CDR1 SEHNR and CDR2 FQNEAQ come from the germline V gene (reference sequence).

The genes are TRBV18 and TRBJ2-7; D might be TRBD1 (5 bases). V lost 1 base to trimming and J lost 4 bases, with 11 bases between them. This CDR3 contains 14 residues. Germline CDR1 is KGHSH and CDR2 is LQKENI. The CDR3 loop is CASSPLGKGYEQYF. The DNA of the CDR3 is TGTGCCAGCTCACCACTTGGGAAGGGGTACGAGCAGTACTTC.